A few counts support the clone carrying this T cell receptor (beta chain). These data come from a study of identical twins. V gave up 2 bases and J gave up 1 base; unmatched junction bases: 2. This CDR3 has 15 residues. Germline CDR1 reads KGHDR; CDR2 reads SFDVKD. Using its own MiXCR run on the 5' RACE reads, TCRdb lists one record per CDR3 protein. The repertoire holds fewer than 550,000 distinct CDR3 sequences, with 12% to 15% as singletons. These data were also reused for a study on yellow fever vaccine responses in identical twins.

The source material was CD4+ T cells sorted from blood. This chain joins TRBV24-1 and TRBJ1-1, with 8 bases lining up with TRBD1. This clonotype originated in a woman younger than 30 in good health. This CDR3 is CATSDSGTGNTEAFF. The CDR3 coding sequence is TGTGCCACCAGTGATTCCGGGACAGGGAACACTGAAGCTTTCTTT.